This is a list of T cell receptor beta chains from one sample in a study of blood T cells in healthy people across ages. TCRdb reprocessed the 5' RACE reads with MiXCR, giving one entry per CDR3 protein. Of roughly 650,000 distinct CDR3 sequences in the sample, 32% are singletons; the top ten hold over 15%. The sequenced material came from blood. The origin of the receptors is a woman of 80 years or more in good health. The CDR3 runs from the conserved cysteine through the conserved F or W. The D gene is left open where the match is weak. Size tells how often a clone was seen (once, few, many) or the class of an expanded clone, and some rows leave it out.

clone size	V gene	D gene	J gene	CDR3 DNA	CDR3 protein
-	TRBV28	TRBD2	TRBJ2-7	TGTGCCAGCAGTTTGATGTCAGGCGGGGGGGCTTCCTACAATGAGCAGTACTTC	CASSLMSGGGASYNEQYF
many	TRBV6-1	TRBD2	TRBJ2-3	TGTGCCAGCAGTTCTATGACTAGCGGCACAGATACGCAGTATTTT	CASSSMTSGTDTQYF
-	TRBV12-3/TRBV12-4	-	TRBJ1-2	TGTGCCAGCAGTTCACGACGAACAGGGACGTATGGCTACACCTTC	CASSSRRTGTYGYTF
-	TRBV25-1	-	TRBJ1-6	TGTGCCAGCAGGGCGGCAGGGCCTTCACCCCTCCACTTT	CASRAAGPSPLHF
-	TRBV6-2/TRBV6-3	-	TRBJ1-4	TGTGCCAGCAGTTCGTCCCCCCGGGACACCCTTGGAGGACTGTTTTTT	CASSSSPRDTLGGLFF
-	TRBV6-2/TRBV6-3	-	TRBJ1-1	TGTGCCACAAAGGGCCCACTGGGAACTGAAGCTTTCTTT	CATKGPLGTEAFF
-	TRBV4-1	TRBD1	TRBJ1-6	TGCGCCAGCAGCCAGGGACAGTTAAATAATTCACCCCTCCACTTT	CASSQGQLNNSPLHF
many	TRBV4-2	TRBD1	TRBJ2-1	TGTGCCAGCAGCCAGGGAGATCCGGGATTGACAGGGATCTACAATGAGCGGTTCTTC	CASSQGDPGLTGIYNERFF
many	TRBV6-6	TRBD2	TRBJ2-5	TGTGCCAGCAGTTACTCAGAGGCGACTAGCGGGGAAGAGACCCAGTACTTC	CASSYSEATSGEETQYF
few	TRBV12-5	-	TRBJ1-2	TGTGCTAGTGGTTTGGGTAGTCACTATGGCTACACCTTC	CASGLGSHYGYTF
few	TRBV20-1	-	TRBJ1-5	TGCAGTGCTAGAGAGGGGACCCCCAATCAGCCCCAGCATTTT	CSAREGTPNQPQHF
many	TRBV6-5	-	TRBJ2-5	TGTGCCAGCAGTTGGGACAACCAAGAGACCCAGTACTTC	CASSWDNQETQYF
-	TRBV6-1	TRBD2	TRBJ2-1	TGTGCCAGCAGTGAAAGCGGGGGAGGGAACAATGAGCAGTTCTTC	CASSESGGGNNEQFF
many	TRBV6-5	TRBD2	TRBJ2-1	TGTGCCAGTCAAAGTCGTCAACTAGCGGGGATGAATGAGCAGTTCTTC	CASQSRQLAGMNEQFF
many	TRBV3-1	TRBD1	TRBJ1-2	TGTGCCAGCAGCCAAGTGGCTTGGGGACAGGGGGCCTATGGCTACACCTTC	CASSQVAWGQGAYGYTF
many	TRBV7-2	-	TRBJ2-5	TGTGCCAGCAGCTTAGCGGGACATCGTCTCCAAGAGACCCAGTACTTC	CASSLAGHRLQETQYF
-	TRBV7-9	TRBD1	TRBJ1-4	TGTGCCAGCAGCTCTTCTGGACAGGGGGCTGAAAAACTGTTTTTT	CASSSSGQGAEKLFF
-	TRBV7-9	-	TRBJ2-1	TGTGCCAGCAGCTCTACAGGGCAGGGCTTCTACAATGAGCAGTTCTTC	CASSSTGQGFYNEQFF
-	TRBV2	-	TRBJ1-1	TGTGCCAGCAGTGAGGGGGGGTTGAACACTGAAGCTTTCTTT	CASSEGGLNTEAFF
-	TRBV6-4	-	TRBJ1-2	TGTGCCAGCAAGGGTTCATTTTCAGATTCCTATGGCTACACCTTC	CASKGSFSDSYGYTF
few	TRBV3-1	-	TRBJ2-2	TGTGCCACCTCCGGACACTCGCTAGGGGAGCTGTTTTTT	CATSGHSLGELFF
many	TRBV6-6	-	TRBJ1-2	TGTGCCAGCAGTTGGGGAAGAGCTAACTATGGCTACACCTTC	CASSWGRANYGYTF